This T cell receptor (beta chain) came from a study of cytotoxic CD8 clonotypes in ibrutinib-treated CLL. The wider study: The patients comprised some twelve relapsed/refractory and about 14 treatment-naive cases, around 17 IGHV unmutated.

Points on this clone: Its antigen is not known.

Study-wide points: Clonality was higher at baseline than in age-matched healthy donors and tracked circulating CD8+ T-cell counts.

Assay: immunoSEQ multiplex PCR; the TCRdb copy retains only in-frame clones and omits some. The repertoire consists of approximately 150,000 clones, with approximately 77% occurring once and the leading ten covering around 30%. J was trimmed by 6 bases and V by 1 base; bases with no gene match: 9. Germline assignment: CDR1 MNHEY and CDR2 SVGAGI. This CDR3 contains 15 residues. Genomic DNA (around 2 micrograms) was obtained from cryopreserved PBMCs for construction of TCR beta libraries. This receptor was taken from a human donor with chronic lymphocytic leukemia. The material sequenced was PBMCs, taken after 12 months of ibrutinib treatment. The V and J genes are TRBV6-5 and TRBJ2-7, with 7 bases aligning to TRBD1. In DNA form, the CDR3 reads TGTGCCAGCAGTTACTTCCGGGACAGTCAGGGCGAGCAGTACTTC. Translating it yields CASSYFRDSQGEQYF.